A selection of T cell receptor beta chains follows, all from one sample in a study of shared clonotypes between healthy human individuals. The method was immunoSEQ multiplex PCR; TCRdb's version includes in-frame clones alone and lacks a portion of them. The top ten clones hold 0.2% to 0.25% of a sample with fewer than 850,000 clones, 90% to 98% of them seen once. The sequencing input was naive CD8+ T cells sorted from blood. The receptors were gathered from a young man in good health. CDR3s include the opening cysteine and the closing phenylalanine or tryptophan. D genes are given only for firm matches. Clone size is shown for a subset of rows, as once, few, many or a class of expanded clone.

j_call: TRBJ2-2; d_call: -; clone_size: -; v_call: TRBV6-6; cdr3_aa: CASSYGRELFF; cdr3_nt: TGTGCCAGCAGTTACGGGAGGGAGCTGTTTTTT
j_call: TRBJ2-7; d_call: -; clone_size: -; v_call: TRBV18; cdr3_aa: CASSRTDEQYF; cdr3_nt: TGTGCCAGCTCCAGGACCGACGAGCAGTACTTC
j_call: TRBJ2-1; d_call: -; clone_size: -; v_call: TRBV4-3; cdr3_aa: CASSAGIHNEQFF; cdr3_nt: TGCGCCAGCAGCGCCGGGATCCACAATGAGCAGTTCTTC
j_call: TRBJ2-3; d_call: TRBD2; clone_size: -; v_call: TRBV7-2; cdr3_aa: CASSFLAGEPSTDTQYF; cdr3_nt: TGTGCCAGCAGCTTCCTAGCGGGAGAACCCAGCACAGATACGCAGTATTTT
j_call: TRBJ2-1; d_call: -; clone_size: -; v_call: TRBV6-1; cdr3_aa: CASSEEEISYNEQFF; cdr3_nt: TGTGCCAGCAGTGAAGAGGAGATTTCCTACAATGAGCAGTTCTTC
j_call: TRBJ2-1; d_call: -; clone_size: -; v_call: TRBV5-1; cdr3_aa: CASSLGETSYNEQFF; cdr3_nt: TGCGCCAGCAGCTTAGGGGAAACGTCCTACAATGAGCAGTTCTTC
j_call: TRBJ2-2; d_call: -; clone_size: -; v_call: TRBV6-5; cdr3_aa: CASSSQDTGELFF; cdr3_nt: TGTGCCAGCAGTTCACAGGACACCGGGGAGCTGTTTTTT
j_call: TRBJ1-5; d_call: -; clone_size: -; v_call: TRBV15; cdr3_aa: CATSSPGTISNQPQHF; cdr3_nt: TGTGCCACCAGCAGCCCCGGGACCATATCAAACCAGCCCCAGCATTTT
j_call: TRBJ2-4; d_call: -; clone_size: -; v_call: TRBV28; cdr3_aa: CASSADSAKNIQYF; cdr3_nt: TGTGCCAGCAGTGCAGACTCAGCCAAAAACATTCAGTACTTC
j_call: TRBJ2-7; d_call: -; clone_size: -; v_call: TRBV5-1; cdr3_aa: CASSSPSTYEQYF; cdr3_nt: TGCGCCAGCAGCTCTCCTAGTACCTACGAGCAGTACTTC
j_call: TRBJ1-1; d_call: TRBD1; clone_size: -; v_call: TRBV27; cdr3_aa: CASSPAAGTGAFSRLVEAFF; cdr3_nt: TGTGCCAGCAGTCCAGCCGCCGGGACAGGGGCCTTTAGCCGCCTAGTTGAAGCTTTCTTT
j_call: TRBJ2-1; d_call: -; clone_size: once; v_call: TRBV10-1; cdr3_aa: CASNVQDSCPEQFF; cdr3_nt: TGCGCCAGCAACGTGCAGGACTCCTGTCCTGAGCAGTTCTTC
j_call: TRBJ2-7; d_call: TRBD1; clone_size: -; v_call: TRBV5-1; cdr3_aa: CASSWGQGRYEQYF; cdr3_nt: TGCGCCAGCAGCTGGGGACAGGGGAGGTACGAGCAGTACTTC
j_call: TRBJ2-2; d_call: -; clone_size: -; v_call: TRBV5-4; cdr3_aa: CASSWGSLNTGELFF; cdr3_nt: TGTGCCAGCAGCTGGGGGTCGCTAAACACCGGGGAGCTGTTTTTT
j_call: TRBJ2-5; d_call: -; clone_size: -; v_call: TRBV4-1; cdr3_aa: CASSQVAIGSQETQYF; cdr3_nt: TGCGCCAGCAGCCAAGTTGCCATCGGGAGTCAAGAGACCCAGTACTTC
j_call: TRBJ2-7; d_call: -; clone_size: -; v_call: TRBV5-4; cdr3_aa: CASSLALGELAYEQYF; cdr3_nt: TGTGCCAGCAGCTTGGCTCTGGGGGAGCTTGCCTACGAGCAGTACTTC
j_call: TRBJ1-1; d_call: -; clone_size: -; v_call: TRBV5-8; cdr3_aa: CASSVLNTEAFF; cdr3_nt: TGTGCCAGCAGCGTTTTGAACACTGAAGCTTTCTTT
j_call: TRBJ2-5; d_call: -; clone_size: -; v_call: TRBV9; cdr3_aa: CASSGETQYF; cdr3_nt: TGTGCAAGCTCGGGGGAGACCCAGTACTTC
j_call: TRBJ2-6; d_call: -; clone_size: -; v_call: TRBV29-1; cdr3_aa: CSVEFRDPYSGANVLTF; cdr3_nt: TGCAGCGTTGAATTTAGGGATCCCTACTCTGGGGCCAACGTCCTGACTTTC
j_call: TRBJ1-2; d_call: -; clone_size: -; v_call: TRBV2; cdr3_aa: CASRVGVHGYTF; cdr3_nt: TGTGCCAGCAGGGTGGGGGTTCATGGCTACACCTTC
j_call: TRBJ2-7; d_call: TRBD1; clone_size: -; v_call: TRBV7-8; cdr3_aa: CASSLWAGTGAYEQYF; cdr3_nt: TGTGCCAGCAGCTTATGGGCCGGGACAGGCGCCTACGAGCAGTACTTC
j_call: TRBJ2-5; d_call: -; clone_size: few; v_call: TRBV29-1; cdr3_aa: CSVEFRRTQYF; cdr3_nt: TGCAGCGTTGAATTCCGTAGGACCCAGTACTTC
j_call: TRBJ1-5; d_call: TRBD1; clone_size: -; v_call: TRBV7-2; cdr3_aa: CASSLETGDQPQHF; cdr3_nt: TGTGCCAGCAGCTTAGAGACAGGGGATCAGCCCCAGCATTTT
j_call: TRBJ2-7; d_call: -; clone_size: once; v_call: TRBV4-3; cdr3_aa: CASSPEGGYEQYF; cdr3_nt: TGCGCCAGCAGCCCTGAAGGTGGCTACGAGCAGTACTTC